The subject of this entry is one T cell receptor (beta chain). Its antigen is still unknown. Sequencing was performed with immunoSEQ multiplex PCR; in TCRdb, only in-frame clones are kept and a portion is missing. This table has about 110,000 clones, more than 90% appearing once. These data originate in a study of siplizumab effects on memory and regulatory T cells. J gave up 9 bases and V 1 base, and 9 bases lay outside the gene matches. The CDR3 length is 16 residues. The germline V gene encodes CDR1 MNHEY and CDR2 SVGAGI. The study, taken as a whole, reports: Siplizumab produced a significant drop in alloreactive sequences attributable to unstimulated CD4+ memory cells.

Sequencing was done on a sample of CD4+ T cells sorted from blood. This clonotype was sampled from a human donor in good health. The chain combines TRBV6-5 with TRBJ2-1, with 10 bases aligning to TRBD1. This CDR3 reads CASSYFAGTGAGEQFF. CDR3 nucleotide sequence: TGTGCCAGCAGTTACTTCGCCGGGACAGGGGCGGGTGAGCAGTTCTTC.